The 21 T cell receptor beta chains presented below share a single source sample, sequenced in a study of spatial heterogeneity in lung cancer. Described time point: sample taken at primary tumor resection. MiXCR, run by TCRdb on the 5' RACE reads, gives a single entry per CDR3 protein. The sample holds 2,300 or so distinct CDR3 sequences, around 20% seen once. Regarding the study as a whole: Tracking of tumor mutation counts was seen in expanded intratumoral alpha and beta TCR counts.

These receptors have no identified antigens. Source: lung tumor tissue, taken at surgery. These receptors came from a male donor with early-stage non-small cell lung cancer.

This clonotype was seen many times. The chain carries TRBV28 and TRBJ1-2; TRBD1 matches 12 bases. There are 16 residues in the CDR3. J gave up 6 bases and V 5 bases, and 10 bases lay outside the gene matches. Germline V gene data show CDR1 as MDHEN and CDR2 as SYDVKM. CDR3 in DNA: TGTGCCAGCAGTCGAACCGGGACAGGGGGCTGGGATGGCTACACCTTC. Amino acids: CASSRTGTGGWDGYTF.

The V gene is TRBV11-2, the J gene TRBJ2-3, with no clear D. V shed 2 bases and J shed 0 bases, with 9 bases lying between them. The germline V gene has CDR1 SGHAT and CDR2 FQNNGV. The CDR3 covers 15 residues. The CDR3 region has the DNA TGTGCCAGCAGCTTATATCCATCTAGCACAGATACGCAGTATTTT. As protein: CASSLYPSSTDTQYF.

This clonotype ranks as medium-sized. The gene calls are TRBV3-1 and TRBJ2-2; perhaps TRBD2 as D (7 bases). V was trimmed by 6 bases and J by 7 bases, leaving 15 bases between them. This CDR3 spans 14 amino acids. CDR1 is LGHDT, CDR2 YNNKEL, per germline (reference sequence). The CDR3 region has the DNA TGTGCCAGCAGAGGGGGGGCGCTGATCGGGGAGCTGTTTTTT. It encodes CASRGGALIGELFF.

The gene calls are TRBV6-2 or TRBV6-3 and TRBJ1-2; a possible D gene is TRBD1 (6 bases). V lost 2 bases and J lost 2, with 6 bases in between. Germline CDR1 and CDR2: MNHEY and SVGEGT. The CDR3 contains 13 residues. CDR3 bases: TGTGCCAGCAGTTACGACAGGAACTATGGCTACACCTTC. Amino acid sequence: CASSYDRNYGYTF.

CDR3 bases: TGTGCCAGCATTGGGACAGCCCTCGAAGCTTTCTTT. Protein: CASIGTALEAFF. The J gene is TRBJ1-1, the V gene TRBV6-1; 7 bases are a match to TRBD1. There are 12 residues in the CDR3. Germline V lookup: CDR1 MNHNS, CDR2 SASEGT. Unmatched junction bases numbered 7, after V lost 7 bases and J lost 8 bases.

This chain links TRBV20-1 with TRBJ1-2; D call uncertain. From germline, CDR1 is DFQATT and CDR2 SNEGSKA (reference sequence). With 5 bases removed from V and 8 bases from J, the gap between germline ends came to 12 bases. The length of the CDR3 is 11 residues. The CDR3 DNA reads TGCAGTGCTTCAGAAAACTTGGGCTACACCTTC. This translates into CSASENLGYTF.

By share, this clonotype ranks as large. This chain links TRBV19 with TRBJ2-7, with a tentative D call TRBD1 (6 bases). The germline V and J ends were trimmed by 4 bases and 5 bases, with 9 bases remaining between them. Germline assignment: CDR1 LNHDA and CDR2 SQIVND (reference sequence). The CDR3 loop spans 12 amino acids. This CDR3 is CASSNRVHEQYF. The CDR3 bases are TGTGCCAGTAGTAACAGGGTTCACGAGCAGTACTTC.

The CDR3 protein is CASSREKRPPASYTF. CDR3 in DNA: TGTGCCAGCTCACGGGAGAAACGGCCGCCGGCAAGCTACACCTTC. The chain joins TRBV18 to TRBJ1-2; D gene uncertain. The CDR3 is made up of 15 amino acids. Trimming removed 4 bases at V and 9 bases at J, with 21 bases between. Germline CDR1 reads KGHSH; CDR2 reads LQKENI.

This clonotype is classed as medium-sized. The CDR3: CSALKGGTEAFF. In DNA form, the CDR3 reads TGCAGTGCTTTGAAGGGGGGCACTGAAGCTTTCTTT. The rearrangement uses TRBV20-1 and TRBJ1-1, with D tentatively TRBD1 (6 bases). The CDR3 totals 12 residues. V was shortened by 5 bases and J by 4 bases, with 11 bases between the two germline ends. Germline CDR1 DFQATT, CDR2 SNEGSKA (reference sequence).

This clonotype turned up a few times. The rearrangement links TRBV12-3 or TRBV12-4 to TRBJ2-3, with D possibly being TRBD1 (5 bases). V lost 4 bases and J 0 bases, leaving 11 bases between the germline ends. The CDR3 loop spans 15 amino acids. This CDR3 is CASSSTASSTDTQYF. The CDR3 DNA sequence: TGTGCCAGCAGTTCGACAGCCTCTAGCACAGATACGCAGTATTTT.

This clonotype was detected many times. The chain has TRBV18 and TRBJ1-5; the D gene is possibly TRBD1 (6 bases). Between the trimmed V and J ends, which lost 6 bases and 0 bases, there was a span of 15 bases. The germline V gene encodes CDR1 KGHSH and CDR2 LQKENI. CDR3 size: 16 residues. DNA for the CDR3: TGTGCCAGCTCTCCAGACAGGCCAGATAGCAATCAGCCCCAGCATTTT. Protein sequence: CASSPDRPDSNQPQHF.

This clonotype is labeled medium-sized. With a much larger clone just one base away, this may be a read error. The CDR3 region has the DNA TGTGTCAGCAGCCAAGATGAATTGAGGCCCTCTCGTAGAGCTTTCTTT. It specifies CVSSQDELRPSRRAFF. The J gene is TRBJ1-1, the V gene TRBV3-1, with no clear D. Germline assignment: CDR1 LGHDT and CDR2 YNNKEL (reference sequence). The CDR3 loop spans 16 amino acids.

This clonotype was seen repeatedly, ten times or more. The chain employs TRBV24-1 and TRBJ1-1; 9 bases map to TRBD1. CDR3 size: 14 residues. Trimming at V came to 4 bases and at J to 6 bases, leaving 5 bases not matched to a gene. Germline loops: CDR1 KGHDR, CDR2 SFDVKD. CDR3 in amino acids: CATSETGGLAEAFF. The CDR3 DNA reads TGTGCCACCAGTGAAACAGGGGGCTTGGCTGAAGCTTTCTTT.

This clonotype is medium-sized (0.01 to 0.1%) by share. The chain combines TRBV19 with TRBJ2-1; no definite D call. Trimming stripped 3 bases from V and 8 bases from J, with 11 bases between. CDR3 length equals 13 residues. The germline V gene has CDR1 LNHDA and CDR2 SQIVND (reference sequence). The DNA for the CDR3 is TGTGCCAGTAGTATTATTAGTCTCGATGAGCAGTTCTTC. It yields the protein CASSIISLDEQFF.

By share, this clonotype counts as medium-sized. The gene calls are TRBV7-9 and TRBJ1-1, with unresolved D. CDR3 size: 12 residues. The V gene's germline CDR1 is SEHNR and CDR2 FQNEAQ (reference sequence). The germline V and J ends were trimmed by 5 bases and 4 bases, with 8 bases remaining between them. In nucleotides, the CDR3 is TGTGCCAGCAGCCAGACCCCCACTGAAGCTTTCTTT. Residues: CASSQTPTEAFF. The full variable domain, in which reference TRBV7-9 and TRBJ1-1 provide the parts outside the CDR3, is DTGVSQNPRHKITKRGQNVTFRCDPISEHNRLYWYRQTLGQGPEFLTYFQNEAQLEKSRLLSDRFSAERPKGSFSTLEIQRTEQGDSAMYLCASSQTPTEAFFGQGTRLTVV.

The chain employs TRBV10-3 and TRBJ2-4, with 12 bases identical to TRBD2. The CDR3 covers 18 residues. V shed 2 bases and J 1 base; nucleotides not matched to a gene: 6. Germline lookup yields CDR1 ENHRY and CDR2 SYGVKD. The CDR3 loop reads CAISEQATSGGAKNIQYF. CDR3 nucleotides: TGTGCCATCAGTGAGCAAGCAACTAGCGGGGGGGCCAAAAACATTCAGTACTTC.

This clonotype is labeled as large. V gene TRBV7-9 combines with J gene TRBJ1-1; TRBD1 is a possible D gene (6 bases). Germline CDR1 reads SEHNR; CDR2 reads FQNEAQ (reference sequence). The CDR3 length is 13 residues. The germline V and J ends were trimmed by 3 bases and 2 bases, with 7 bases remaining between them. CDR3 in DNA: TGTGCCAGCAGCTTGACAGGAAACACTGAAGCTTTCTTT. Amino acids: CASSLTGNTEAFF.

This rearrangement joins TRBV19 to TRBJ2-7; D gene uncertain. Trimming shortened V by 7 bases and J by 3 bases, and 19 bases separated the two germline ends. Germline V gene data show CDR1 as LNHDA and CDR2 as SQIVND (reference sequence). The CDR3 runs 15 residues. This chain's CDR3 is CASTPTVAAVYEQYF. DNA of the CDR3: TGTGCCAGTACCCCAACCGTCGCGGCTGTCTACGAGCAGTACTTC.

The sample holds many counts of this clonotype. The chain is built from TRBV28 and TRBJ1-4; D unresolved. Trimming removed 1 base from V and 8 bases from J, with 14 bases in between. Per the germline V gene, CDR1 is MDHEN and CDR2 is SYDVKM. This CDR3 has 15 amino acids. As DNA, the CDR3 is TGTGCCAGCAGTTTATCCCCCATCGGGCGAGAAAAACTGTTTTTT. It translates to CASSLSPIGREKLFF.

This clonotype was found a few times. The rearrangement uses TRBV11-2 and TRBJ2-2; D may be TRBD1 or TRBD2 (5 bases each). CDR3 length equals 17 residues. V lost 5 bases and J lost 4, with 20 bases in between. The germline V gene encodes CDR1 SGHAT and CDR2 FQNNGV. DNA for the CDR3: TGTGCCAGCAGCCTCGAACCGGGGCCTATGGCCACCGGGGAGCTGTTTTTT. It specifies CASSLEPGPMATGELFF.

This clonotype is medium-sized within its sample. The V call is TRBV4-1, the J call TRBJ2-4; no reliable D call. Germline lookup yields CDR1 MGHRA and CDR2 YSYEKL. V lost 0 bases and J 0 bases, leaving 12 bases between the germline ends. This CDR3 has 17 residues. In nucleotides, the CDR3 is TGCGCCAGCAGCCAAGATAGGGCTGCGATAGCCAAAAACATTCAGTACTTC. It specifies CASSQDRAAIAKNIQYF.